Below, 4 T cell receptor beta chains from the same sample are listed, as sequenced in a study of vaccination and CD4 T cells after COVID-19. The treatment is: roughly 10-day PBMC culture with coronavirus spike peptide pools or control peptides (ViraFEST assay). Cultured CD4+ T-cell DNA underwent Oncomine TCR Beta short-read sequencing. Each CDR3 protein gets one entry after TCRdb re-called the PCR reads with MiXCR. In the table there are approximately 12,000 distinct CDR3 sequences, about 50% of which are singletons. Their antigens remain unidentified. The sample taken for sequencing was CD4+ T cells from blood, cultured in vitro. The receptors originated from a human donor who had recovered from COVID-19.

This chain joins TRBV20-1 and TRBJ2-3; a possible D gene is TRBD1 (5 bases). Germline CDR1 is DFQATT and CDR2 is SNEGSKA (reference sequence). The CDR3 sequence is 13 residues long. CDR3 residues: CSTQIGGTDTQYF. The DNA of the CDR3 is TGCAGCACGCAAATAGGGGGCACAGATACGCAGTATTTT.

The rearrangement links TRBV7-2 to TRBJ2-7; TRBD1 agrees at 9 bases. In germline, CDR1 is SGHTA, CDR2 FQGNSA. J was trimmed by 3 bases and V by 5 bases; bases with no gene match: 8. The CDR3 contains 15 residues. CDR3 in DNA: TGTGCCAGCAGCACCCGGGACAGGGCGGTCTACGAGCAGTACTTC. Translated, it gives CASSTRDRAVYEQYF.

V usage is TRBV10-3 and J usage is TRBJ2-1, with D possibly being TRBD2 (7 bases). Trimming left V 2 bases short and J 4 bases short, with 12 bases between. Germline values: CDR1 ENHRY, CDR2 SYGVKD. The CDR3 consists of 15 residues. DNA of the CDR3: TGTGCCATCAGTGAGGAGGGGGGGAAATACAATGAGCAGTTCTTC. This gives the protein CAISEEGGKYNEQFF.

The V gene is TRBV6-2 or TRBV6-3, the J gene TRBJ1-1; D might be TRBD1 (5 bases). V lost 7 bases, J lost 1 base, and 19 bases lay in between. Germline lookup yields CDR1 MNHEY and CDR2 SVGEGT. The CDR3 runs 16 residues. The CDR3 is CASTSRGVERNTEAFF. The DNA of the CDR3 is TGTGCCAGCACCTCCCGGGGGGTAGAGCGGAACACTGAAGCTTTCTTT.